Listed below are T cell receptor beta chains from one sample, sequenced in a study of T-cell reconstitution after alpha-beta-depleted transplantation in children. MiXCR was run by TCRdb on the PCR reads, yielding one entry per CDR3 protein. The sample lists under 450,000 distinct CDR3 sequences; about 16% were seen once. The starting material was PBMCs, mostly from graft donor cells, obtained 360 days after TCRalphabeta/CD19-depleted stem cell transplant. Receptor source: a boy under two years old who had a stem cell transplant for Wiskott-Aldrich syndrome, so the T cells may come from the graft donor. The CDR3 runs from the conserved cysteine through the conserved F or W. D genes are given only for firm matches. Clone size is given for some rows only: seen once, a few or many times, or a class if the clone is expanded.

J: TRBJ1-2
size: NA
V: TRBV28
length: 15
D: NA
CDR3: CASSIRGRSNYGYTF
DNA: TGTGCCAGCTCCATCAGGGGCCGGTCTAACTATGGCTACACCTTC

J: TRBJ2-3
size: few
V: TRBV7-9
length: 13
D: NA
CDR3: CASSLEITDTQYF
DNA: TGTGCCAGCAGCTTAGAAATCACAGATACGCAGTATTTT

J: TRBJ2-3
size: few
V: TRBV24-1
length: 15
D: TRBD1
CDR3: CATQKPGQGADTQYF
DNA: TGTGCCACCCAGAAGCCTGGACAGGGGGCAGATACGCAGTATTTT

J: TRBJ2-1
size: NA
V: TRBV28
length: 15
D: NA
CDR3: CASSFPGGLYNEQFF
DNA: TGTGCCAGCAGTTTCCCAGGGGGACTCTACAATGAGCAGTTCTTC

J: TRBJ2-3
size: few
V: TRBV6-1
length: 15
D: TRBD2
CDR3: CASSATSGSGYTQYF
DNA: TGTGCCAGCAGCGCCACTAGCGGGAGTGGGTATACGCAGTATTTT

J: TRBJ2-3
size: once
V: TRBV24-1
length: 16
D: NA
CDR3: CATSGSWGADVDTQYF
DNA: TGTGCCACCAGTGGTAGCTGGGGGGCCGATGTAGATACGCAGTATTTT

J: TRBJ1-1
size: NA
V: TRBV12-3/TRBV12-4
length: 14
D: NA
CDR3: CASSFRPLLTEAFF
DNA: TGTGCCAGCAGTTTTCGGCCTCTGTTAACTGAAGCTTTCTTT

J: TRBJ2-4
size: NA
V: TRBV11-3
length: 15
D: NA
CDR3: CASSLNGIFKNIQYF
DNA: TGTGCCAGCAGCTTAAACGGGATTTTCAAAAACATTCAGTACTTC

J: TRBJ2-3
size: NA
V: TRBV7-2
length: 17
D: NA
CDR3: CASSPRRGGVGTDTQYF
DNA: TGTGCCAGCAGCCCCCGGCGGGGCGGGGTCGGTACAGATACGCAGTATTTT

J: TRBJ2-5
size: few
V: TRBV24-1
length: 14
D: NA
CDR3: CATSDFPRSETQYF
DNA: TGTGCCACCAGTGATTTTCCCCGGTCCGAGACCCAGTACTTC

J: TRBJ2-7
size: NA
V: TRBV9
length: 15
D: TRBD2
CDR3: CASSVGLAGVHEQYF
DNA: TGTGCCAGCAGCGTAGGACTAGCGGGAGTCCACGAGCAGTACTTC

J: TRBJ2-2
size: few
V: TRBV12-3/TRBV12-4
length: 12
D: NA
CDR3: CASTGDTGELFF
DNA: TGTGCCTCCACAGGCGACACCGGGGAGCTGTTTTTT

J: TRBJ1-4
size: NA
V: TRBV5-1
length: 14
D: NA
CDR3: CASSSTGPNEKLFF
DNA: TGCGCCAGCAGCTCGACAGGACCTAATGAAAAACTGTTTTTT

J: TRBJ2-5
size: NA
V: TRBV6-2/TRBV6-3
length: 15
D: NA
CDR3: CASSPFGGFQETQYF
DNA: TGTGCCAGCAGTCCCTTCGGGGGATTCCAAGAGACCCAGTACTTC

J: TRBJ2-1
size: NA
V: TRBV12-3/TRBV12-4
length: 13
D: TRBD2
CDR3: CASSRGLAGEQFF
DNA: TGTGCCAGCAGTCGGGGACTAGCGGGTGAGCAGTTCTTC

J: TRBJ2-3
size: NA
V: TRBV19
length: 11
D: NA
CDR3: CASSIRDTQYF
DNA: TGTGCCAGTAGTATCAGAGATACGCAGTATTTT

J: TRBJ2-1
size: NA
V: TRBV10-3
length: 15
D: TRBD2
CDR3: CAISFTSGLYNEQFF
DNA: TGTGCCATCAGTTTCACTAGCGGGCTCTACAATGAGCAGTTCTTC

J: TRBJ2-7
size: many
V: TRBV18
length: 18
D: NA
CDR3: CASSPMGFILSPPTEQYF
DNA: TGTGCCAGCTCACCAATGGGGTTTATTCTCTCCCCTCCTACCGAGCAGTACTTC

J: TRBJ1-2
size: many
V: TRBV28
length: 14
D: NA
CDR3: CASSSVTGIFGYTF
DNA: TGTGCCAGCAGTTCCGTTACAGGGATCTTTGGCTACACCTTC

J: TRBJ1-2
size: few
V: TRBV21-1
length: 15
D: NA
CDR3: CASSKKEWANHGYTF
DNA: TGTGCCAGCAGCAAGAAGGAGTGGGCTAATCATGGCTACACCTTC

J: TRBJ2-1
size: NA
V: TRBV30
length: 14
D: NA
CDR3: CAWKRTNSYNEQFF
DNA: TGTGCCTGGAAACGGACAAACTCCTACAATGAGCAGTTCTTC

J: TRBJ1-1
size: few
V: TRBV10-3
length: 14
D: NA
CDR3: CAIRLDPMNTEAFF
DNA: TGTGCCATCAGGTTAGATCCGATGAACACTGAAGCTTTCTTT

J: TRBJ2-7
size: NA
V: TRBV30
length: 11
D: NA
CDR3: CAWRQGHEQYF
DNA: TGTGCCTGGAGGCAGGGGCATGAGCAGTACTTC

J: TRBJ2-7
size: few
V: TRBV7-8
length: 15
D: NA
CDR3: CASSPIKLAGYEQYF
DNA: TGTGCCAGCAGTCCCATTAAATTGGCGGGCTACGAGCAGTACTTC

J: TRBJ2-1
size: NA
V: TRBV20-1
length: 12
D: TRBD2
CDR3: CSGSGGYNEQFF
DNA: TGCAGTGGATCGGGGGGTTACAATGAGCAGTTCTTC

J: TRBJ2-1
size: NA
V: TRBV19
length: 12
D: NA
CDR3: CASRAWGNEKFF
DNA: TGTGCCAGTAGGGCCTGGGGGAACGAGAAGTTCTTC

J: TRBJ1-6
size: few
V: TRBV6-5
length: 12
D: NA
CDR3: CASSYRNSPLHF
DNA: TGTGCCAGCAGTTACAGGAATTCACCCCTCCACTTT

J: TRBJ1-2
size: few
V: TRBV10-3
length: 12
D: TRBD1
CDR3: CAIGTGPYGYTF
DNA: TGTGCCATCGGGACAGGGCCATATGGCTACACCTTC

J: TRBJ2-3
size: few
V: TRBV7-9
length: 17
D: TRBD2
CDR3: CASSFPGLAGGPDTQYF
DNA: TGTGCCAGCAGCTTCCCGGGACTAGCGGGGGGGCCAGATACGCAGTATTTT

J: TRBJ2-1
size: NA
V: TRBV24-1
length: 15
D: TRBD2
CDR3: CATSDQRGPYNEQFF
DNA: TGTGCCACCAGTGACCAGCGGGGGCCTTACAATGAGCAGTTCTTC

J: TRBJ2-2
size: NA
V: TRBV10-2
length: 14
D: TRBD1
CDR3: CASSQGQTLGELFF
DNA: TGCGCCAGCAGTCAGGGACAGACCCTCGGGGAGCTGTTTTTT

J: TRBJ1-6
size: few
V: TRBV5-1
length: 13
D: NA
CDR3: CASSFQEGSPLHF
DNA: TGCGCCAGCAGCTTTCAGGAAGGTTCACCCCTCCACTTT

J: TRBJ2-7
size: few
V: TRBV20-1
length: 14
D: TRBD1
CDR3: CSALPGQPTYEQYF
DNA: TGCAGTGCCCTCCCGGGACAGCCAACCTACGAGCAGTACTTC

J: TRBJ2-5
size: few
V: TRBV12-3/TRBV12-4
length: 13
D: NA
CDR3: CASSLMRQETQYF
DNA: TGTGCCAGCAGTTTAATGAGACAAGAGACCCAGTACTTC

J: TRBJ2-3
size: NA
V: TRBV28
length: 16
D: NA
CDR3: CASTLGWGPTTDTQYF
DNA: TGTGCCAGCACCCTCGGGTGGGGGCCTACCACAGATACGCAGTATTTT

J: TRBJ2-5
size: NA
V: TRBV5-1
length: 16
D: NA
CDR3: CASSLGPRDGQETQYF
DNA: TGCGCCAGCAGCTTGGGGCCCCGGGACGGACAAGAGACCCAGTACTTC

J: TRBJ1-4
size: NA
V: TRBV5-1
length: 14
D: NA
CDR3: CASSWDGLNEKLFF
DNA: TGCGCCAGCAGCTGGGACGGACTTAATGAAAAACTGTTTTTT

J: TRBJ1-5
size: NA
V: TRBV20-1
length: 14
D: NA
CDR3: CSAWTRGGNQPQHF
DNA: TGCAGTGCTTGGACAAGGGGTGGCAATCAGCCCCAGCATTTT

J: TRBJ1-1
size: NA
V: TRBV29-1
length: 14
D: TRBD1
CDR3: CSVQSLGQGSEAFF
DNA: TGCAGCGTTCAAAGTCTGGGACAGGGAAGCGAAGCTTTCTTT

J: TRBJ2-7
size: NA
V: TRBV7-2
length: 15
D: TRBD1
CDR3: CASSVTGQGYYEQYF
DNA: TGTGCCAGCAGCGTTACGGGACAGGGCTACTACGAGCAGTACTTC

J: TRBJ2-3
size: few
V: TRBV24-1
length: 16
D: NA
CDR3: CATSPGAGRSTDTQYF
DNA: TGTGCCACCAGTCCCGGCGCAGGGAGAAGCACAGATACGCAGTATTTT

J: TRBJ2-7
size: few
V: TRBV5-1
length: 15
D: TRBD1
CDR3: CASSSQRTGAGEQYF
DNA: TGCGCCAGCAGCAGCCAGAGGACAGGGGCGGGGGAGCAGTACTTC

J: TRBJ2-5
size: few
V: TRBV20-1
length: 12
D: NA
CDR3: CSATPPQETQYF
DNA: TGCAGTGCCACTCCACCTCAAGAGACCCAGTACTTC

J: TRBJ2-1
size: NA
V: TRBV10-3
length: 15
D: NA
CDR3: CAIEDPTNLLNEQFF
DNA: TGTGCCATCGAGGACCCCACCAACCTTCTAAATGAGCAGTTCTTC

J: TRBJ2-7
size: few
V: TRBV5-1
length: 15
D: TRBD2
CDR3: CASRFRLAVSYEQYF
DNA: TGCGCCAGCAGGTTTAGACTAGCGGTCTCCTACGAGCAGTACTTC

J: TRBJ2-1
size: few
V: TRBV5-6
length: 12
D: NA
CDR3: CASTWGNNEQFF
DNA: TGTGCCAGCACCTGGGGCAACAATGAGCAGTTCTTC

J: TRBJ2-3
size: few
V: TRBV4-2
length: 19
D: TRBD1
CDR3: CASSQVLPPTGPSTDTQYF
DNA: TGTGCCAGCAGCCAAGTGCTACCCCCGACAGGGCCTAGCACAGATACGCAGTATTTT

J: TRBJ1-1
size: NA
V: TRBV28
length: 14
D: NA
CDR3: CASSWTALNTEAFF
DNA: TGTGCCAGCAGTTGGACAGCACTTAACACTGAAGCTTTCTTT

J: TRBJ2-2
size: NA
V: TRBV5-6
length: 13
D: NA
CDR3: CARGPRVAGELFF
DNA: TGTGCCAGGGGCCCCAGGGTCGCCGGGGAGCTGTTTTTT

J: TRBJ2-5
size: NA
V: TRBV7-9
length: 14
D: TRBD1
CDR3: CASSAWTGPETQYF
DNA: TGTGCCAGCAGCGCGTGGACAGGGCCAGAGACCCAGTACTTC

J: TRBJ2-7
size: few
V: TRBV7-9
length: 14
D: NA
CDR3: CASSSTGKPYEQYF
DNA: TGTGCCAGCAGCTCTACAGGGAAACCCTACGAGCAGTACTTC

J: TRBJ2-5
size: few
V: TRBV25-1
length: 15
D: NA
CDR3: CASSEWGARAETQYF
DNA: TGTGCCAGCAGTGAATGGGGGGCGAGGGCGGAGACCCAGTACTTC

J: TRBJ2-7
size: NA
V: TRBV19
length: 14
D: TRBD2
CDR3: CASSTTGLVYEQYF
DNA: TGTGCCAGTAGTACCACGGGACTAGTCTACGAGCAGTACTTC

J: TRBJ2-2
size: NA
V: TRBV20-1
length: 15
D: NA
CDR3: CSARGGDKNTGELFF
DNA: TGCAGTGCTAGAGGGGGTGACAAGAACACCGGGGAGCTGTTTTTT

J: TRBJ1-2
size: few
V: TRBV30
length: 14
D: NA
CDR3: CAWSLSGRSYGYTF
DNA: TGTGCCTGGAGTTTATCCGGACGGAGCTATGGCTACACCTTC

J: TRBJ2-3
size: NA
V: TRBV27
length: 16
D: NA
CDR3: CASSLAGQLIKDTQYF
DNA: TGTGCCAGCAGTTTAGCGGGACAGCTGATCAAGGATACGCAGTATTTT